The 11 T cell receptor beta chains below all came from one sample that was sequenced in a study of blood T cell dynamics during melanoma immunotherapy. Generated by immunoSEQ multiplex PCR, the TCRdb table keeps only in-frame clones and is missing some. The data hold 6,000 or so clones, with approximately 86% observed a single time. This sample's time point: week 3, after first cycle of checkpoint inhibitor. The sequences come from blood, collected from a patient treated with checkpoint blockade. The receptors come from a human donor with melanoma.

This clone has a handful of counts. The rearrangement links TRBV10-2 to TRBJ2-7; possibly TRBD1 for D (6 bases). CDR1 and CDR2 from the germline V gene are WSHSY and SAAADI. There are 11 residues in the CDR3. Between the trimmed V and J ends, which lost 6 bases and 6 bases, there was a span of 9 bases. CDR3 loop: CASRGAVEQYF. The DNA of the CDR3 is TGCGCCAGCAGGGGGGCTGTCGAGCAGTACTTC.

CDR3 loop: CASSLEGLSSYEQYF. The CDR3 bases are TGTGCCAGCAGCTTGGAGGGGCTCTCCTCCTACGAGCAGTACTTC. The J gene is TRBJ2-7, the V gene TRBV5-4, with D possibly matching TRBD1 (5 bases). Per the germline V gene, CDR1 is SGHNT and CDR2 is YYREEE (reference sequence). This CDR3 spans 15 amino acids. Trimming took 0 bases from V and 0 from J, leaving 10 bases between them.

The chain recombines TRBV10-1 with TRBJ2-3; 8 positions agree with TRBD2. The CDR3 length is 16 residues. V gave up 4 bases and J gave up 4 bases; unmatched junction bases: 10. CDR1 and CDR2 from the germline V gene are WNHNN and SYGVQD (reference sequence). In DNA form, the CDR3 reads TGCGCCAGCAGTGGGTCTGCGGGGGGCCCCGCAGATACGCAGTATTTT. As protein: CASSGSAGGPADTQYF.

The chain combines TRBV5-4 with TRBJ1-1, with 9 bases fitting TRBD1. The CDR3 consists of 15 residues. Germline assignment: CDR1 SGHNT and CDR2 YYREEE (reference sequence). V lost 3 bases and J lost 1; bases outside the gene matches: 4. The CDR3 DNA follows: TGTGCCAGCAGCTATCCGACAGGGGGGAACACTGAAGCTTTCTTT. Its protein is CASSYPTGGNTEAFF.

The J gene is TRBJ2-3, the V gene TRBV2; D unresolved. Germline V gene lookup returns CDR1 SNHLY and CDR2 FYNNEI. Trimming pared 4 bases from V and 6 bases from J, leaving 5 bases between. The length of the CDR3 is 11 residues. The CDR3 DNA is TGTGCCAGCAGTGGCAGGGATACGCAGTATTTT. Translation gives CASSGRDTQYF.

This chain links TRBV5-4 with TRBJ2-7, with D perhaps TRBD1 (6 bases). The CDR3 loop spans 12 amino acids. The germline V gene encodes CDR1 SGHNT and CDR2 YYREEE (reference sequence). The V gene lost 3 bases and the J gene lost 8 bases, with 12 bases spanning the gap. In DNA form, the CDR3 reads TGTGCCAGCAGCTCAACGGGACAAAAGCAGTACTTC. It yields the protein CASSSTGQKQYF.

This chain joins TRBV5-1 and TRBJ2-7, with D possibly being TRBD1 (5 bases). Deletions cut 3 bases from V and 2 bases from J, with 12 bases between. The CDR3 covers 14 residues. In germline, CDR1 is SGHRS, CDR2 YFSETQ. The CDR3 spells CASSSDSYPYEQYF. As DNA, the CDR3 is TGCGCCAGCAGCTCCGACAGTTACCCCTACGAGCAGTACTTC.

Written as DNA, the CDR3 is TGTGCCAGCAGTGGTAGGAGGAGCTCCTATAATTCACCCCTCCACTTT. Its translation is CASSGRRSSYNSPLHF. V usage is TRBV6-1 and J usage is TRBJ1-6; D is ambiguous. The germline V gene encodes CDR1 MNHNS and CDR2 SASEGT. Between the trimmed V and J ends, which lost 4 bases and 0 bases, there was a span of 10 bases. CDR3 length: 16 amino acids.

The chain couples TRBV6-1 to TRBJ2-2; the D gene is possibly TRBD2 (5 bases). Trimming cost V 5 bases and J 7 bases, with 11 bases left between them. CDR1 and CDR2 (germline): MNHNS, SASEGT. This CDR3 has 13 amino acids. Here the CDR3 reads CASSRGYGGELFF. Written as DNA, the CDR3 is TGTGCCAGCAGTCGGGGTTATGGCGGGGAGCTGTTTTTT.

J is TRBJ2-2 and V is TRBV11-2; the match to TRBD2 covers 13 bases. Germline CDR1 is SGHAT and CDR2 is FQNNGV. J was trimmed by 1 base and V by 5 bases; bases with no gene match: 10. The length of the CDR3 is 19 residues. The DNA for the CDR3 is TGTGCCAGCAGCCCAGGACTAGCGGGGGACCCAAGGAACACCGGGGAGCTGTTTTTT. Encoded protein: CASSPGLAGDPRNTGELFF.

The CDR3 DNA reads as TGTGCCAGCAGCTCCTTACGACAGGGGTCTCACGAGCAGTACTTC. Its translation is CASSSLRQGSHEQYF. The V gene is TRBV11-2, the J gene TRBJ2-7; 8 bases fit TRBD1. This CDR3 comprises 15 residues. In germline, CDR1 is SGHAT, CDR2 FQNNGV. The V segment lost 4 bases and the J segment 5 bases; nucleotides outside the gene matches: 10.